This T cell receptor (beta chain) comes out of a study of neurological immune-mediated disorders. Described time point: technical triplicate 2. The starting material, 2 million PBMCs stored at -80 C, gave rise to the unsorted libraries. This clonotype was seen at least ten times. Its antigen is undetermined. The authors produced cDNA by 5'RACE using 10-nucleotide random UMIs. Each CDR3 protein gets one entry after TCRdb re-called the 5' RACE reads with MiXCR. Among tens of thousands of distinct CDR3 sequences listed, about 24% were seen once. V was trimmed by 3 bases and J by 1 base, leaving 10 bases between them. Germline assignment: CDR1 SGHRS and CDR2 YFSETQ. CDR3 length: 14 amino acids. Study conclusions and caveats: TCR clonal expansion peaked in HTLV-1-associated myelopathy patients and was lowest in multiple sclerosis patients.

The chain carries TRBV5-1 and TRBJ1-1; D gene uncertain. The clonotype originates from a man in his 60s with HTLV-1-associated myelopathy (HAM/TSP). Specimen: PBMCs. The CDR3 here is CASSSDGSNTEAFF. In nucleotides, the CDR3 is TGCGCCAGCAGCTCCGACGGCTCGAACACTGAAGCTTTCTTT.